Sequencing of this TCR beta chain was carried out in a study of T cells after yellow fever vaccination. Study observations and caveats: Post-booster samples contained most primary-vaccination clones (about 95% CD4, about 90% CD8). Repertoires sorted by FACS could include abundant clonotypes that are contaminants from the bulk population.

Germline V gene data show CDR1 as SGHRS and CDR2 as YFSETQ. The ends were cut back, 0 bases at V and 0 bases at J, with 10 bases in the middle. The CDR3 extends over 15 amino acids. This clonotype appeared many times. The antigen is unknown. TCRdb re-derived calls from the 5' RACE reads in MiXCR, one entry per CDR3 protein. The repertoire has around 160,000 distinct CDR3 sequences, around 7.2% of them found once; the top ten carry more than 2%. The rearrangement links TRBV5-1 to TRBJ2-7, with TRBD2 as a possible D gene (6 bases). The sequence derives from a young man who received the YFV17D yellow fever vaccine. The source material was CD4+ T cells sorted from PBMCs, sampled less than 6 days after the first yellow fever vaccination. The chain's CDR3 is CASSLGGRSSYEQYF. The CDR3 DNA reads TGCGCCAGCAGCTTGGGAGGGAGGAGCTCCTACGAGCAGTACTTC.